The 18 T cell receptor beta chains below all came from one sample that was sequenced in a study of T cell responses to AZD1222 COVID-19 vaccine. Only in-frame clones appear in the TCRdb table, and some are missing; sequencing was by immunoSEQ multiplex PCR. This repertoire shows around 130,000 clones, approximately 85% found once; its top ten account for about 8.3%. Here the sequenced sample was peripheral blood, taken on day 0 of AZD1222 vaccination. These receptors originate from an adult in good health.

This chain links TRBV29-1 with TRBJ1-2; tentative D call: TRBD1 (5 bases). The CDR3 contains 11 residues. Trimming cost V 6 bases and J 3 bases, with 8 bases left between them. Germline loops: CDR1 SQVTM, CDR2 ANQGSEA. CDR3 nucleotide sequence: TGCAGCGTACCCAGGGACTATGGCTACACCTTC. It codes for CSVPRDYGYTF. The whole variable domain, filled in from reference TRBV29-1 and TRBJ1-2, reads SAVISQKPSRDICQRGTSLTIQCQVDSQVTMMFWYRQQPGQSLTLIATANQGSEATYESGFVIDKFPISRPNLTFSTLTVSNMSPEDSSIYLCSVPRDYGYTFGSGTRLTVV.

This chain joins TRBV11-2 and TRBJ2-1; no clear D. The CDR3 spans 16 residues. Trimming left V 6 bases short and J 5 bases short, with 20 bases between. CDR1 SGHAT and CDR2 FQNNGV come from the germline V gene. CDR3 DNA: TGTGCCAGCAGTAAAAGTTGGGGTGGCGCCCACAATGAGCAGTTCTTC. Amino acid sequence: CASSKSWGGAHNEQFF.

The J gene is TRBJ1-5, the V gene TRBV6-6; 7 nucleotides line up with TRBD1. Germline lookup yields CDR1 MNHNY and CDR2 SVGAGI (reference sequence). The trim removed 2 bases at V and 7 bases at J, leaving 8 bases unmatched. CDR3 length: 15 residues. CDR3 DNA: TGTGCCAGCAGTTACCGACAGGGAGTAGGCCAGCCCCAGCATTTT. It codes for CASSYRQGVGQPQHF.

The V gene is TRBV5-1, the J gene TRBJ2-3, with D possibly matching TRBD2 (5 bases). V was shortened by 2 bases and J by 2 bases, with 9 bases between the two germline ends. Germline CDR1 SGHRS, CDR2 YFSETQ. CDR3 length: 14 amino acids. The CDR3 bases are TGCGCCAGCAGCTTCGAGGGCTCCACAGATACGCAGTATTTT. Translation gives CASSFEGSTDTQYF.

The rearrangement joins TRBV15 to TRBJ2-7; D might be TRBD1 (5 bases). The CDR3 totals 15 residues. V shed 1 base and J shed 6 bases, with 16 bases lying between them. Germline V lookup: CDR1 LNHNV, CDR2 YYDKDF (reference sequence). This CDR3 reads CATSRVSSGRLEQYF. The CDR3 region has the DNA TGTGCCACCAGCAGAGTAAGTTCAGGGCGCCTCGAGCAGTACTTC. The variable domain in full, with the rest retrieved from reference TRBV15 and TRBJ2-7, is DAMVIQNPRYQVTQFGKPVTLSCSQTLNHNVMYWYQQKSSQAPKLLFHYYDKDFNNEADTPDNFQSRRPNTSFCFLDIRSPGLGDTAMYLCATSRVSSGRLEQYFGPGTRLTVT.

V gene TRBV11-2 combines with J gene TRBJ1-1; D is uncertain. The CDR3 runs 15 residues. Trimming cost V 4 bases and J 1 base, with 13 bases left between them. Germline assignment: CDR1 SGHAT and CDR2 FQNNGV. Written as DNA, the CDR3 is TGTGCCAGCAGCTCCGGAGTGGGAAAGAACACTGAAGCTTTCTTT. It codes for CASSSGVGKNTEAFF.

The chain is built from TRBV5-1 and TRBJ2-5; D not certain. Germline V CDR1 and CDR2: SGHRS, YFSETQ. V was cut by 2 bases and J by 0 bases, with 11 bases left in between. The CDR3 totals 15 residues. The CDR3 DNA sequence: TGCGCCAGCAGCTTTAGGCCTGACGACCAAGAGACCCAGTACTTC. Translated: CASSFRPDDQETQYF. The variable domain in full, completed from reference TRBV5-1 and TRBJ2-5, reads KAGVTQTPRYLIKTRGQQVTLSCSPISGHRSVSWYQQTPGQGLQFLFEYFSETQRNKGNFPGRFSGRQFSNSRSEMNVSTLELGDSALYLCASSFRPDDQETQYFGPGTRLLVL.

The chain carries TRBV6-2 or TRBV6-3 and TRBJ2-5; possibly TRBD1 for D (5 bases). The CDR3 has 16 amino acids. Germline loops: CDR1 MNHEY, CDR2 SVGEGT. V shed 6 bases and J shed 5 bases, with 22 bases lying between them. CDR3 sequence: CASSRSGDGARETQYF. In DNA, the CDR3 is TGTGCCAGCAGCCGCTCCGGCGATGGGGCTCGGGAGACCCAGTACTTC.

The gene calls are TRBV2 and TRBJ2-1; TRBD2 matches 9 bases. V lost 4 bases to trimming and J lost 5 bases; unmatched junction nucleotides: 9. This CDR3 is 16 amino acids long. Germline V gives CDR1 SNHLY, CDR2 FYNNEI. The CDR3 coding sequence is TGTGCCAGCAGTGTTCTGAGCGGGGGGTTCGACAATGAGCAGTTCTTC. It specifies CASSVLSGGFDNEQFF.

The rearrangement joins TRBV4-1 to TRBJ2-7; TRBD1 is a possible D gene (6 bases). In germline, CDR1 is MGHRA, CDR2 YSYEKL. Trimming took 1 base from V and 2 from J, leaving 18 bases between them. CDR3 length equals 17 residues. CDR3 loop: CASSQGPSARTAYEQYF. In DNA, the CDR3 is TGCGCCAGCAGCCAAGGCCCCTCCGCGCGGACAGCCTACGAGCAGTACTTC.

J is TRBJ2-2 and V is TRBV18, with 7 bases matching TRBD1. This CDR3 region has 16 residues. Per the germline V gene, CDR1 is KGHSH and CDR2 is LQKENI. J gave up 0 bases and V 4 bases, and 5 bases lay outside the gene matches. The CDR3 nucleotides are TGTGCCAGCTCACTTCGACAGGGTTCGAACACCGGGGAGCTGTTTTTT. Its translation: CASSLRQGSNTGELFF. The full variable domain, completed using reference TRBV18 and TRBJ2-2, is NAGVMQNPRHLVRRRGQEARLRCSPMKGHSHVYWYRQLPEEGLKFMVYLQKENIIDESGMPKERFSAEFPKEGPSILRIQQVVRGDSAAYFCASSLRQGSNTGELFFGEGSRLTVL.

This clone was detected once. V and J are TRBV3-1 (or the pseudogene TRBV3-2) and TRBJ1-2, with TRBD1 identical over 10 bases. Per germline, CDR1 LGHDT and CDR2 YNNKEL (reference sequence). The J segment lost 5 bases and the V segment lost 1 base, leaving 7 bases of the junction unmatched. The CDR3 totals 16 residues. Here the CDR3 DNA reads TGTGCCAGCAGCCAAGCAATTGGGACAGGGGCTTATGGCTACACCTTC. It encodes CASSQAIGTGAYGYTF.

The V call is TRBV6-5, the J call TRBJ2-7, with no clear D. Germline V gives CDR1 MNHEY, CDR2 SVGAGI. The V and J ends lost 2 bases and 6 bases respectively, with 8 bases between them. The CDR3 totals 12 residues. The CDR3 spells CASSYLNSEQYF. The CDR3 nucleotides are TGTGCCAGCAGTTACCTAAACTCCGAGCAGTACTTC.

This rearrangement joins TRBV6-1 to TRBJ2-7, with D maybe TRBD2 (5 bases). CDR1 is MNHNS and CDR2 is SASEGT in the germline V gene. Trimming cost V 0 bases and J 0 bases, with 12 bases left between them. This CDR3 region has 16 residues. CDR3 amino acids: CASSEATVRGSYEQYF. DNA of the CDR3: TGTGCCAGCAGTGAAGCAACCGTCCGGGGCTCCTACGAGCAGTACTTC.

This chain connects TRBV11-3 to TRBJ2-5; the D gene is possibly TRBD2 (5 bases). Germline CDR1 SGHNT, CDR2 YENEEA. Trimming pared 1 base from V and 4 bases from J, leaving 7 bases between. This CDR3 comprises 13 residues. This chain's CDR3 is CASSLGRGETQYF. CDR3 in DNA: TGTGCCAGCAGCTTAGGCCGGGGAGAGACCCAGTACTTC.

This sequence joins TRBV7-2 and TRBJ1-5; D unclear. The CDR3 sequence is 14 residues long. Trimming shortened V by 2 bases and J by 0 bases, and 5 bases separated the two germline ends. In germline, CDR1 is SGHTA, CDR2 FQGNSA. The CDR3 region has the DNA TGTGCCAGCAGCTTACCCGGTAGCAATCAGCCCCAGCATTTT. Protein: CASSLPGSNQPQHF.

The rearrangement links TRBV18 to TRBJ1-2, with TRBD1 matching over 9 bases. Germline V CDR1 and CDR2: KGHSH, LQKENI. The CDR3 runs 16 residues. The V segment lost 4 bases and the J segment 3 bases; nucleotides outside the gene matches: 9. CDR3 in DNA: TGTGCCAGCTCACGACGGAATACAGGGGGCCACTATGGCTACACCTTC. It is translated as CASSRRNTGGHYGYTF.

V usage is TRBV6-6 and J usage is TRBJ1-5; D is perhaps TRBD1 (6 bases). V was shortened by 6 bases and J by 2 bases, with 17 bases between the two germline ends. The V gene's germline CDR1 is MNHNY and CDR2 SVGAGI (reference sequence). The CDR3 totals 16 residues. Here the CDR3 DNA reads TGTGCCAGCAGGCCGTTTGGGGGGGGCGGCAATCAGCCCCAGCATTTT. Translation: CASRPFGGGGNQPQHF.